Each of the 27 T cell receptor beta chains below was sequenced from the same sample in a study of blood T cell repertoires in COVID-19. The assay was immunoSEQ multiplex PCR, and TCRdb's table has in-frame clones only and misses some. The sample comprises about 130,000 clones, roughly 83% of which are singletons, and over 9% rests with the top ten. The material sequenced was PBMCs or T cells enriched from blood (not recorded which). The receptors shown here come from a man aged 45 to 65 who had recovered from COVID-19.

This chain links TRBV5-6 with TRBJ1-2; no firm D call. The ends were cut back, 3 bases at V and 1 base at J, with 4 bases in the middle. Germline V gives CDR1 SGHDT, CDR2 YYEEEE. The CDR3 length is 12 residues. CDR3 nucleotides: TGTGCCAGCAGCTCGGGTAACTATGGCTACACCTTC. Its protein is CASSSGNYGYTF.

V is TRBV28 and J is TRBJ1-2, with 10 bases fitting TRBD1. Trimming removed 3 bases from V and 4 bases from J; junction bases left unmatched: 5. Germline V gene data show CDR1 as MDHEN and CDR2 as SYDVKM. The CDR3 runs to 15 residues. Here the CDR3 DNA reads TGTGCCAGCAGTTTTCAGGGACAGGGGAGCTATGGCTACACCTTC. It translates to CASSFQGQGSYGYTF.

V gene TRBV2 combines with J gene TRBJ2-5, with 8 bases fitting TRBD2. V was pared by 2 bases and J by 5 bases, with 7 bases of the junction left unmatched. There are 15 residues in the CDR3. Germline V gives CDR1 SNHLY, CDR2 FYNNEI. CDR3: CASSEILAGRETQYF. For the CDR3, the DNA is TGTGCCAGCAGTGAAATCCTAGCGGGTAGGGAGACCCAGTACTTC.

The J gene is TRBJ1-2, the V gene TRBV11-2; TRBD1 is a possible D gene (6 bases). CDR1 and CDR2 from the germline V gene are SGHAT and FQNNGV. The CDR3 consists of 18 residues. Trimming took off 1 base at V and 0 bases at J, with 18 bases between the two ends. CDR3: CASSLGLQGSPANYGYTF. Here the CDR3 DNA reads TGTGCCAGCAGCTTAGGTCTACAGGGAAGCCCCGCTAACTATGGCTACACCTTC.

The genes are TRBV13 and TRBJ1-1; no definite D call. The CDR3 is made up of 16 amino acids. In germline, CDR1 is PRHDT, CDR2 FYEKMQ (reference sequence). V was shortened by 5 bases and J by 0 bases, with 16 bases between the two germline ends. CDR3 in amino acids: CASSLMSRGLNTEAFF. In nucleotides, the CDR3 is TGTGCCAGCAGCCTTATGTCACGGGGTTTGAACACTGAAGCTTTCTTT.

The chain uses TRBV30 and TRBJ2-5; D remains unclear. From germline, CDR1 is GTSNPN and CDR2 SVGIG (reference sequence). CDR3 size: 13 residues. V lost 2 bases and J lost 2, with 9 bases in between. As DNA, the CDR3 is TGTGCCTGGAGTCCCCCCGCGCAAGAGACCCAGTACTTC. Translating it yields CAWSPPAQETQYF.

The chain links TRBV28 to TRBJ1-4; a weak D match, TRBD1 (6 bases). Per the germline V gene, CDR1 is MDHEN and CDR2 is SYDVKM. Trimming pared 6 bases from V and 4 bases from J, leaving 15 bases between. The CDR3 sequence is 15 residues long. CDR3 region: CASSLYRADNEKLFF. The CDR3 DNA follows: TGTGCCAGCAGCCTCTACAGGGCCGATAATGAAAAACTGTTTTTT.

The rearrangement joins TRBV7-2 to TRBJ1-1, with 7 bases identical to TRBD1. The CDR3 runs 14 residues. After removal of 5 bases from V and 2 bases from J, the junction contained 5 bases not matched to a gene. Per the germline V gene, CDR1 is SGHTA and CDR2 is FQGNSA. CDR3 residues: CASSIQGINTEAFF. CDR3 bases: TGTGCCAGCAGCATACAGGGGATTAACACTGAAGCTTTCTTT. Full variable domain (outside the CDR3, taken from reference TRBV7-2 and TRBJ1-1): GAGVSQSPSNKVTEKGKDVELRCDPISGHTALYWYRQSLGQGLEFLIYFQGNSAPDKSGLPSDRFSAERTGGSVSTLTIQRTQQEDSAVYLCASSIQGINTEAFFGQGTRLTVV.

This sequence joins TRBV7-8 and TRBJ1-5; 12 bases fit TRBD1. CDR1 and CDR2 from the germline V gene are SGHVS and FQNEAQ. The CDR3 consists of 16 residues. V lost 3 bases, J lost 2 bases, and 2 bases stayed unmatched. CDR3 protein: CASSFRDRGRNQPQHF. The CDR3 region has the DNA TGTGCCAGCAGCTTCCGGGACAGGGGGCGCAATCAGCCCCAGCATTTT. Variable domain in full (rest from reference TRBV7-8 and TRBJ1-5): GAGVSQSPRYKVAKRGQDVALRCDPISGHVSLFWYQQALGQGPEFLTYFQNEAQLDKSGLPSDRFFAERPEGSVSTLKIQRTQQEDSAVYLCASSFRDRGRNQPQHFGDGTRLSIL.

The V call is TRBV29-1, the J call TRBJ2-3; D remains unclear. The V and J ends lost 3 bases and 0 bases respectively, with 7 bases between them. The CDR3 runs to 13 residues. Germline V gene data show CDR1 as SQVTM and CDR2 as ANQGSEA. CDR3 in DNA: TGCAGCGTTGAGGCAGTTAGCACAGATACGCAGTATTTT. Residues: CSVEAVSTDTQYF.

In this sample, this clone turned up once. The gene calls are TRBV12-5 and TRBJ1-1; D possibly corresponds to TRBD1 (5 bases). Deletions cut 1 base from V and 5 bases from J, with 14 bases between. The CDR3 loop spans 15 amino acids. Germline CDR1 is LGHNT and CDR2 is FRNRAP. The CDR3 DNA reads TGTGCTAGTGGTTTGGGTCAGGGAACGGTGACTGAAGCTTTCTTT. Protein sequence: CASGLGQGTVTEAFF.

DNA of the CDR3: TGTGCCTGGAGTGCCGGGGGGGGAAACACCATATATTTT. Residues: CAWSAGGGNTIYF. The J gene is TRBJ1-3, the V gene TRBV30; weak D call: TRBD1 (5 bases). The CDR3 has 13 residues. Deletions cut 1 base from V and 4 bases from J, with 8 bases between. Germline V gene sequence: CDR1 GTSNPN, CDR2 SVGIG (reference sequence).

The chain recombines TRBV7-9 with TRBJ2-3; 7 bases fit TRBD1. V lost 6 bases, J lost 2 bases, and 17 bases stayed unmatched. This CDR3 spans 18 amino acids. From germline, CDR1 is SEHNR and CDR2 FQNEAQ (reference sequence). The CDR3 nucleotides are TGTGCCAGCAGTTCGGGGACAGCCCTAAGTAGGGTCACAGATACGCAGTATTTT. This sequence encodes CASSSGTALSRVTDTQYF.

The chain uses TRBV7-8 and TRBJ2-5; D is perhaps TRBD1 (5 bases). This CDR3 has 14 residues. CDR1 is SGHVS and CDR2 is FQNEAQ in the germline V gene. V was shortened by 2 bases and J by 5 bases, with 12 bases between the two germline ends. CDR3 sequence (DNA): TGTGCCAGCAGCTTAAAGACAGTATCGGAGACCCAGTACTTC. The encoded protein is CASSLKTVSETQYF.

The CDR3 protein is CASSRTQGSSRTQYF. The DNA for the CDR3 is TGTGCCAGCAGCCGCACTCAGGGGTCGAGTAGGACCCAGTACTTC. This chain links TRBV3-1 (or the pseudogene TRBV3-2) with TRBJ2-5, with a weak D call TRBD1 (6 bases). Germline CDR1 and CDR2: LGHDT and YNNKEL (reference sequence). With 4 bases removed from V and 7 bases from J, the gap between germline ends came to 19 bases. This CDR3 contains 15 residues.

This chain connects TRBV28 to TRBJ1-5; D is possibly TRBD1 (5 bases). The CDR3 loop spans 14 amino acids. V was trimmed by 4 bases and J by 6 bases, leaving 13 bases between them. Per the germline V gene, CDR1 is MDHEN and CDR2 is SYDVKM. DNA of the CDR3: TGTGCCAGCAGTTCGGCAGGGAACGGTCAGCCCCAGCATTTT. Encoded protein: CASSSAGNGQPQHF. The variable domain in full, completed from reference TRBV28 and TRBJ1-5, reads DVKVTQSSRYLVKRTGEKVFLECVQDMDHENMFWYRQDPGLGLRLIYFSYDVKMKEKGDIPEGYSVSREKKERFSLILESASTNQTSMYLCASSSAGNGQPQHFGDGTRLSIL.

The genes are TRBV18 and TRBJ1-4; TRBD1 is a possible D gene (6 bases). V was pared by 3 bases and J by 0 bases, with 23 bases between. The V gene's germline CDR1 is KGHSH and CDR2 LQKENI. The CDR3 is 20 residues long. The CDR3 sequence: CASSPRMGQAPFATNEKLFF. The CDR3 bases are TGTGCCAGCTCACCCAGGATGGGACAAGCACCTTTTGCAACTAATGAAAAACTGTTTTTT.

This clone came up a few times. DNA of the CDR3: TGCAGCGTTGAGAGGGCGCCTGGGGCCAACGTCCTGACTTTC. Translated: CSVERAPGANVLTF. The V and J genes are TRBV29-1 and TRBJ2-6, with D possibly matching TRBD2 (5 bases). Trimming took 3 bases from V and 2 from J, leaving 8 bases between them. Germline CDR1 reads SQVTM; CDR2 reads ANQGSEA. The CDR3 extends over 14 amino acids.

For this clone: At the DNA level, this CDR3 is encoded by other sequences in the same sample as well. The rearrangement links TRBV7-2 to TRBJ1-2; 9 nucleotides agree with TRBD1. Germline values: CDR1 SGHTA, CDR2 FQGNSA. The V gene end was trimmed by 3 bases and the J gene end by 2 bases; junction bases not matched to a gene: 1. The CDR3 length is 14 residues. CDR3 bases: TGTGCCAGCAGCTTCGGACAGGGGAACTATGGCTACACCTTC. Translated: CASSFGQGNYGYTF.

The chain has TRBV27 and TRBJ1-4; 7 bases are shared with TRBD1. The CDR3 has 17 residues. J lost 11 bases, V lost 4 bases, and 19 bases had no gene match. CDR1 is MNHEY, CDR2 SMNVEV, per germline (reference sequence). For the CDR3, the DNA is TGTGCCAGCAGTTCGCTCACAGGGGCGGAGGGAAGTAAGAAACTGTTTTTT. Translating gives CASSSLTGAEGSKKLFF.

The CDR3 region is CASSGQGVYNEQFF. The CDR3, as DNA: TGTGCCAGCAGTGGGCAGGGGGTCTACAATGAGCAGTTCTTC. V gene TRBV27 combines with J gene TRBJ2-1, with 7 bases aligning to TRBD1. CDR1 and CDR2 (germline): MNHEY, SMNVEV (reference sequence). V gave up 5 bases and J gave up 3 bases; unmatched junction bases: 4. The CDR3 loop spans 14 amino acids.

V and J are TRBV3-1 (or the pseudogene TRBV3-2) and TRBJ1-6; TRBD1 matches at 7 bases. This CDR3 is 13 amino acids long. The germline V gene encodes CDR1 LGHDT and CDR2 YNNKEL (reference sequence). Trimming took 9 bases from V and 7 from J; bases not matched to a gene: 6. The chain's CDR3 is CASTGTENSPLHF. In nucleotides, the CDR3 is TGTGCCAGTACCGGGACAGAAAATTCACCCCTCCACTTT.

V is TRBV9 and J is TRBJ1-2; weak D call: TRBD1 (5 bases). The CDR3 is 18 amino acids. Germline V CDR1 and CDR2: SGDLS, YYNGEE. V was pared by 0 bases and J by 0 bases, with 18 bases between. CDR3 nucleotides: TGTGCCAGCAGCGTAGGGCCTGGATTCGTCAGGGCTAACTATGGCTACACCTTC. This gives the protein CASSVGPGFVRANYGYTF.

CDR3 region: CASSGQGKGYEQYF. CDR3 sequence (DNA): TGTGCCAGCTCAGGACAGGGGAAGGGTTACGAGCAGTACTTC. The chain employs TRBV18 and TRBJ2-7; 9 bases fit TRBD1. The CDR3 sequence is 14 residues long. From germline, CDR1 is KGHSH and CDR2 LQKENI. J was trimmed by 4 bases and V by 5 bases; bases with no gene match: 6.

The chain couples TRBV30 to TRBJ2-2, with D perhaps matching TRBD1 (6 bases). The CDR3 covers 12 residues. Germline V gives CDR1 GTSNPN, CDR2 SVGIG (reference sequence). Between the trimmed V and J ends, which lost 3 bases and 7 bases, there was a span of 9 bases. CDR3 sequence: CAWRIGGGELFF. CDR3 bases: TGTGCCTGGAGAATAGGGGGCGGGGAGCTGTTTTTT.

This sequence joins TRBV7-2 and TRBJ1-5; maybe TRBD1 (6 bases). This CDR3 spans 15 amino acids. The V end lost 1 base, the J end lost 7 bases, and 14 bases lay between the germline ends. Germline values: CDR1 SGHTA, CDR2 FQGNSA. Here the CDR3 DNA reads TGTGCCAGCAGCTTAGTGGGGGCCGGGGAGCAGCCCCAGCATTTT. Protein: CASSLVGAGEQPQHF.

CDR3 loop: CASSAGTVPLNTIYF. CDR3 coding DNA: TGTGCCAGTAGTGCTGGGACAGTTCCCCTTAACACCATATATTTT. The V gene is TRBV19, the J gene TRBJ1-3, with 7 bases fitting TRBD1. The CDR3 loop spans 15 amino acids. Germline CDR1 LNHDA, CDR2 SQIVND (reference sequence). The ends lost 5 bases at V and 7 bases at J; junction bases unmatched: 11. Combining the CDR3 with reference TRBV19 and TRBJ1-3 gives the whole variable domain DGGITQSPKYLFRKEGQNVTLSCEQNLNHDAMYWYRQDPGQGLRLIYYSQIVNDFQKGDIAEGYSVSREKKESFPLTVTSAQKNPTAFYLCASSAGTVPLNTIYFGEGSWLTVV.